This TCR beta chain was obtained from a study of T cell repertoires in cytomegalovirus infection. TCRdb fed the reads into MiXCR, producing one record per CDR3 protein. This sample has 700,000 to 950,000 distinct CDR3 sequences, with 32% found just once. About this clonotype: The antigen is not known.

V lost 0 bases and J 5 bases, leaving 8 bases between the germline ends. The CDR3 extends over 14 amino acids. Germline V gives CDR1 MNHEY, CDR2 SVGAGI. The rearrangement uses TRBV6-5 and TRBJ1-5, with D unresolved. This sample comprised cultured CD8+ T cells from PBMCs, obtained from culture after CMV antigen stimulation. The receptor was isolated from a human donor in good health (CMV status not recorded). Some clones in this sample may be carry-over from other donors' samples. The chain's CDR3 is CASSYSSAYQPQHF. CDR3 nucleotides: TGTGCCAGCAGTTACTCTTCAGCTTATCAGCCCCAGCATTTT.